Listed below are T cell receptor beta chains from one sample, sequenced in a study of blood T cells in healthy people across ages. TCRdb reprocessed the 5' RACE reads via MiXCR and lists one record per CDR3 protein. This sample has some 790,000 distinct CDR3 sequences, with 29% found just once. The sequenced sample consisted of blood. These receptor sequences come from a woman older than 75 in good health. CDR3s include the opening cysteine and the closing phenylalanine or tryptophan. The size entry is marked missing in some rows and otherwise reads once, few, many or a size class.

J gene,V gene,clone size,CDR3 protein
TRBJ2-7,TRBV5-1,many,CASREPGTGPTYEQYF
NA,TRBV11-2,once,CASSPGREKTYEQYF
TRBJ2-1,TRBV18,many,CASSPPARPNEQFF
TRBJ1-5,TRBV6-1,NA,CASSALGGGQPQHF
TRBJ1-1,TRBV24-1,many,CATRVGVNTEAFF
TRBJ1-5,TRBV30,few,CAWSVGDPFDQPQHF
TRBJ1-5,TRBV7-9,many,CASSPLEGPSNQPQHF
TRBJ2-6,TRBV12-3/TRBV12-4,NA,CASRLHSGANVLTF
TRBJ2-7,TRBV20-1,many,CSALLNDRGMAEQYF
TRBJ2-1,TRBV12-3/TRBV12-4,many,CASSLEVYGSYNEQFF
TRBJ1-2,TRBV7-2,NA,CASSSLQGRNNYGYTF
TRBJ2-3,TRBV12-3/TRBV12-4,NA,CASSSISGGATDAQYF
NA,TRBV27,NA,CASSPRFGVRGHALYEQYF
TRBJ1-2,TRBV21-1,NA,CASSKGKGILGKGYTF
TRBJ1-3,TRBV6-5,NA,CASSYEPSASGNTIYF
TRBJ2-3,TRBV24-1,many,CATSDPSGDTQYF
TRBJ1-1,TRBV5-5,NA,CASSCGQKNTEAFF